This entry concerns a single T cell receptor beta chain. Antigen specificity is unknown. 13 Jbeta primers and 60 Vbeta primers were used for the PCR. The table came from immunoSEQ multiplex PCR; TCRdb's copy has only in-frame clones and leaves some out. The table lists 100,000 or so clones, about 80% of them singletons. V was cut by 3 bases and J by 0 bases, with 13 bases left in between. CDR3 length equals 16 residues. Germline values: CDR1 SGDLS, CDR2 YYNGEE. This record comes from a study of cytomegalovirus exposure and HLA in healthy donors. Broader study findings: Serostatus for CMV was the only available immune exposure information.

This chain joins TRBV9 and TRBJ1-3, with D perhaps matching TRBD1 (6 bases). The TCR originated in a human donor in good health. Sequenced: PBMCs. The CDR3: CASSGDTPNSGNTIYF. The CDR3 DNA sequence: TGTGCCAGCAGCGGGGACACTCCGAACTCTGGAAACACCATATATTTT.